This T cell receptor beta chain appears in the sequencing data of a study of T cell responses to AZD1222 COVID-19 vaccine. Concerning this clone itself: Its target is not known.

The CDR3 covers 16 residues. Trimming pared 4 bases from V and 7 bases from J, leaving 20 bases between. Germline assignment: CDR1 LNHNV and CDR2 YYDKDF (reference sequence). Study-wide findings and caveats: There were mostly white British donors and more females than males, and clonal diversity was possibly underestimated. It was only after the peak T cell response that any repertoires were sampled.

The table came from immunoSEQ multiplex PCR; TCRdb's copy has only in-frame clones and leaves some out. The sample contains 120,000 or so clones, around 89% of which appear only once. J is TRBJ2-1 and V is TRBV15; D is perhaps TRBD1 or TRBD2 (5 bases each). Sequencing was performed on peripheral blood, taken 28 days after the second AZD1222 dose. The source is an adult who received the AZD1222 COVID-19 vaccine. This CDR3 reads CATSTVGEGILNEQFF. The CDR3 bases are TGTGCCACCAGCACCGTCGGAGAGGGGATCCTAAATGAGCAGTTCTTC.